This T cell receptor beta chain was profiled in a study of cytomegalovirus exposure and HLA in healthy donors. Study-level points and caveats: Among the CMV-associated chains, a few were confirmed in vitro as specific for CMV antigens.

To note about this clone: Its antigen is unknown. Other DNA sequences from this sample encode an identical CDR3 as well.

CDR1 and CDR2 from the germline V gene are MGHDK and SYGVNS. CDR3 length: 17 residues. The V and J ends lost 1 base and 5 bases respectively, with 18 bases between them. Primers included in the PCR were 60 Vbeta and 13 Jbeta primers. Using immunoSEQ multiplex PCR, the repertoire was profiled, and TCRdb retains in-frame clones only, with some absent. The listing contains 160,000 or so clones. The material sequenced was PBMCs. The source of this sequence is a man aged 30 to 39 in good health and CMV-seronegative. The chain joins TRBV25-1 to TRBJ2-1; D is perhaps TRBD2 (7 bases). The CDR3 loop reads CASSESGRGKKHNEQFF. CDR3 DNA sequence: TGTGCCAGCAGTGAATCAGGGAGGGGGAAAAAGCACAATGAGCAGTTCTTC.